Described below is a single T cell receptor beta chain sequence and its context. Its specificity is unknown. This sample is part of a study of cytomegalovirus exposure and HLA in healthy donors. Whole-study results and caveats: In an earlier analysis, in approximately 570 donors, most V segments appeared productive either ~90% or ~30% of the time. Some public TCRs appeared in many individuals, while most sequences were rare.

Primers: 60 Vbeta forward and 13 Jbeta reverse. Some clones are missing from TCRdb's copy, which holds only in-frame ones; the method was immunoSEQ multiplex PCR. This sample has roughly 200,000 clones, with about 87% found just once. Sequenced input: PBMCs. This sequence was found in a man younger than 40 in good health and CMV-seronegative.

Here the CDR3 DNA reads TGTGCCAGCAGTGGTAGGTTGGCGGGAGGGCCTGATACGCAGTATTTT. Translated: CASSGRLAGGPDTQYF. J is TRBJ2-3 and V is TRBV25-1; 9 bases fit TRBD2. The CDR3 extends over 16 amino acids. V lost 4 bases to trimming and J lost 6 bases; unmatched junction nucleotides: 11. Germline loops: CDR1 MGHDK, CDR2 SYGVNS.